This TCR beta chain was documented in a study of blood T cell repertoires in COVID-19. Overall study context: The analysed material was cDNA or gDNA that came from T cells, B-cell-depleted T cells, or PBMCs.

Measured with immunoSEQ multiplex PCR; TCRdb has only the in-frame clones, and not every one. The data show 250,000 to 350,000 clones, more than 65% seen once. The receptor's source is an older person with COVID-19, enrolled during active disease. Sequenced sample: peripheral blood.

The CDR3 reads CASSLDAGTGFSNSPLHF. The CDR3 DNA reads as TGTGCCAGCAGCTTAGATGCGGGCACCGGTTTTTCAAATTCACCCCTCCACTTT. This chain joins TRBV7-6 and TRBJ1-6; no clear D gene. From germline, CDR1 is SGHVS and CDR2 FNYEAQ. This CDR3 has 18 residues. V lost 1 base to trimming and J lost 7 bases, with 20 bases between them.